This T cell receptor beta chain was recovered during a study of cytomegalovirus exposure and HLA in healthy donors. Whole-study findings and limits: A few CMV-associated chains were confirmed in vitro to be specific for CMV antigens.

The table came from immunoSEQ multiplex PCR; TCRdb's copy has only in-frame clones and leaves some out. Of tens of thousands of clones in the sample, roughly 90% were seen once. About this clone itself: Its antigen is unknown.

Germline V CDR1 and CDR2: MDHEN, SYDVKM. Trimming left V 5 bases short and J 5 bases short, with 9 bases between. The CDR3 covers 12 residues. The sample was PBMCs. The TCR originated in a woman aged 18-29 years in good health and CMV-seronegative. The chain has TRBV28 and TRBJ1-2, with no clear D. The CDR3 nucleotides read TGTGCCAGCAGTACCCGGGAGTATGGCTACACCTTC. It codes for CASSTREYGYTF.